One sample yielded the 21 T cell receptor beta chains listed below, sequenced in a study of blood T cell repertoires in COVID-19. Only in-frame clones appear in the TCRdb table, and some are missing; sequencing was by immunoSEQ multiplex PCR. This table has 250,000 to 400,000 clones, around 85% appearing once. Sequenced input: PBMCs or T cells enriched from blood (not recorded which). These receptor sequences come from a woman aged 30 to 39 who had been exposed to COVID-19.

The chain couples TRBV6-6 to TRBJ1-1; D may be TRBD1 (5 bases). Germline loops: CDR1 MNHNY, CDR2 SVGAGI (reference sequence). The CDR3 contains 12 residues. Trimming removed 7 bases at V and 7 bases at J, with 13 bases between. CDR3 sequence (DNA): TGTGCCAGCACCCCGTGGGGGGATGAAGCTTTCTTT. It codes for CASTPWGDEAFF.

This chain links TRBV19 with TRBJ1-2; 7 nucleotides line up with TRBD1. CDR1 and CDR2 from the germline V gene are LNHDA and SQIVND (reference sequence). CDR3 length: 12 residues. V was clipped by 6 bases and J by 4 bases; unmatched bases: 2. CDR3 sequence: CASRRDSYGYTF. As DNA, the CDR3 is TGTGCCAGTAGGAGGGACAGCTATGGCTACACCTTC.

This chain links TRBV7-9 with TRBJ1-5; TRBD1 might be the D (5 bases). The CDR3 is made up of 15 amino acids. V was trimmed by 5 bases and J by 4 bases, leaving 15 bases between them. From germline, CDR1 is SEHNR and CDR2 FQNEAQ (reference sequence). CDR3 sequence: CASSKDRSENQPQHF. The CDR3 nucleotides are TGTGCCAGCAGCAAAGACAGATCAGAAAATCAGCCCCAGCATTTT.

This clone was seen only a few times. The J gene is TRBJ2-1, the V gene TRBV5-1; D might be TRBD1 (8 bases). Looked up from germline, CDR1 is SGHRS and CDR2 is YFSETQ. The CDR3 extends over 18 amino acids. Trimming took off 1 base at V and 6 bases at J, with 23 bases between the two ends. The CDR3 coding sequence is TGCGCCAGCAGCTTGATGAGCGGGGCAGGGGGCGCCAGCAATGAGCAGTTCTTC. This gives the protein CASSLMSGAGGASNEQFF. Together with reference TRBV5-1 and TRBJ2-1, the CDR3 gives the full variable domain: KAGVTQTPRYLIKTRGQQVTLSCSPISGHRSVSWYQQTPGQGLQFLFEYFSETQRNKGNFPGRFSGRQFSNSRSEMNVSTLELGDSALYLCASSLMSGAGGASNEQFFGPGTRLTVL.

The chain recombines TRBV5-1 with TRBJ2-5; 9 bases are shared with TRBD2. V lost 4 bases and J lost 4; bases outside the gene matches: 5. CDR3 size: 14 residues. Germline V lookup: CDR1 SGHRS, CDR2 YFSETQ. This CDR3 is CASSPRTSVETQYF. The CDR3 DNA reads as TGCGCCAGCAGCCCAAGGACTAGCGTAGAGACCCAGTACTTC.

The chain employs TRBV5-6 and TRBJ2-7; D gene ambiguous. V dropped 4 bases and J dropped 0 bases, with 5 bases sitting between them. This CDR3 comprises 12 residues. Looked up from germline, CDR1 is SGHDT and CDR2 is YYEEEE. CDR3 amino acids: CASSPGSYEQYF. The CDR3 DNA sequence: TGTGCCAGCAGCCCAGGCTCCTACGAGCAGTACTTC.

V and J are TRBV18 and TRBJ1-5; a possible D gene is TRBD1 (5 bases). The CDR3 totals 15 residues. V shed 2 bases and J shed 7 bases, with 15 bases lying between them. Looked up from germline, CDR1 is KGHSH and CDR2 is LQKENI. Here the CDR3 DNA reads TGTGCCAGCTCACCAAGTGGGGGGACGGGACAGCCCCAGCATTTT. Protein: CASSPSGGTGQPQHF.

DNA for the CDR3: TGTGCCAGCAGCTTACTTAGGACAGGGAAATTCGGGGAGCTGTTTTTT. Protein: CASSLLRTGKFGELFF. V usage is TRBV11-2 and J usage is TRBJ2-2, with TRBD1 matching over 8 bases. CDR1 and CDR2 (germline): SGHAT, FQNNGV. J gave up 7 bases and V 2 bases, and 9 bases lay outside the gene matches. CDR3 size: 16 residues. The variable domain in full, completed from reference TRBV11-2 and TRBJ2-2, reads EAGVAQSPRYKIIEKRQSVAFWCNPISGHATLYWYQQILGQGPKLLIQFQNNGVVDDSQLPKDRFSAERLKGVDSTLKIQPAKLEDSAVYLCASSLLRTGKFGELFFGEGSRLTVL.

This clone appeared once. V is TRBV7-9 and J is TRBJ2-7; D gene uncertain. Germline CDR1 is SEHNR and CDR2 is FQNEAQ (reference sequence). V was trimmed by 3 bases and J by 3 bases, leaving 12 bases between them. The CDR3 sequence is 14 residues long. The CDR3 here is CASSFGAGDYEQYF. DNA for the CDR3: TGTGCCAGCAGCTTCGGCGCTGGAGACTACGAGCAGTACTTC.

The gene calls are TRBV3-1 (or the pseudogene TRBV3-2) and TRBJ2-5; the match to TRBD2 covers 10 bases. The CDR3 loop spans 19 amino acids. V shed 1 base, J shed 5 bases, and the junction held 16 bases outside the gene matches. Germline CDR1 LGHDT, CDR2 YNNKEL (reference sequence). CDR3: CASSQALGASGSFGETQYF. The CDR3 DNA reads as TGTGCCAGCAGCCAAGCCCTAGGCGCTAGCGGGAGTTTCGGGGAGACCCAGTACTTC.

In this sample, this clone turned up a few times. CDR3 sequence reads: CASKPGTELPYEQYF. The DNA of the CDR3 is TGTGCCAGCAAACCCGGGACAGAACTGCCCTACGAGCAGTACTTC. This chain links TRBV19 with TRBJ2-7; TRBD1 matches 7 bases. The CDR3 consists of 15 residues. V was clipped by 9 bases and J by 2 bases; unmatched bases: 13. Germline V lookup: CDR1 LNHDA, CDR2 SQIVND (reference sequence).

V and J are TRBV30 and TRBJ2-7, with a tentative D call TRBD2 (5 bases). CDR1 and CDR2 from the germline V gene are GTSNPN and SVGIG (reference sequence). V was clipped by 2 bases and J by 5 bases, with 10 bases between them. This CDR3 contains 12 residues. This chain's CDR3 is CAWSRGSHEQYF. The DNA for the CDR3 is TGTGCCTGGAGTAGAGGGTCCCACGAGCAGTACTTC.

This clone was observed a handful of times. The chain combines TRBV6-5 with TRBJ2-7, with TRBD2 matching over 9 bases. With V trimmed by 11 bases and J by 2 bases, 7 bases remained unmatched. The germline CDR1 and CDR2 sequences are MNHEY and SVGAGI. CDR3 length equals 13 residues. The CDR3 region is CAAGGLVTYEQYF. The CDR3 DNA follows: TGTGCCGCGGGGGGGCTCGTTACCTACGAGCAGTACTTC.

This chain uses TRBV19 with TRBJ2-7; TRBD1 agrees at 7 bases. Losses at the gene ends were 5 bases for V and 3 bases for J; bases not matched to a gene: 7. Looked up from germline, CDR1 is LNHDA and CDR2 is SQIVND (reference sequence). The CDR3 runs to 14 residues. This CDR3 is CASSSRDRNYEQYF. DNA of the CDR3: TGTGCCAGTAGTTCCCGGGACAGAAACTACGAGCAGTACTTC.

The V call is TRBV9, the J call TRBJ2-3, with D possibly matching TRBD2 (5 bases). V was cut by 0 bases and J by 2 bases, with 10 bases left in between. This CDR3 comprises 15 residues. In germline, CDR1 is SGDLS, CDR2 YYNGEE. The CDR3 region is CASSVGIAFTDTQYF. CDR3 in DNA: TGTGCCAGCAGCGTAGGAATAGCGTTCACAGATACGCAGTATTTT.

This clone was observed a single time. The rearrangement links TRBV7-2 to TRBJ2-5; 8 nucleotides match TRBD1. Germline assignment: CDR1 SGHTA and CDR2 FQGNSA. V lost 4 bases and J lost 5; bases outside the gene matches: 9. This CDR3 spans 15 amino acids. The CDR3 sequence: CASSSQGAEWETQYF. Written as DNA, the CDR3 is TGTGCCAGCAGCTCCCAGGGGGCTGAGTGGGAGACCCAGTACTTC.

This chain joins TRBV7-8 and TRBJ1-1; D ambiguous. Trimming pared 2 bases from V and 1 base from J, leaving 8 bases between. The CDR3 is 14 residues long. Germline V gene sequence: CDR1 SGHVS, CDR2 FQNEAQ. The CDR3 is CASSLSSGNTEAFF. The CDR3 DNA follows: TGTGCCAGCAGCTTATCGTCGGGGAACACTGAAGCTTTCTTT.

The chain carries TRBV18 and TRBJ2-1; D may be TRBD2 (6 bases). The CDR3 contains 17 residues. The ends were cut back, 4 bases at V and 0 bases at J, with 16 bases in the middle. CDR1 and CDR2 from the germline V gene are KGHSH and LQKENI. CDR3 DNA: TGTGCCAGCTCACGGCGGGACCCTACAAGCTCCTACAATGAGCAGTTCTTC. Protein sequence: CASSRRDPTSSYNEQFF.

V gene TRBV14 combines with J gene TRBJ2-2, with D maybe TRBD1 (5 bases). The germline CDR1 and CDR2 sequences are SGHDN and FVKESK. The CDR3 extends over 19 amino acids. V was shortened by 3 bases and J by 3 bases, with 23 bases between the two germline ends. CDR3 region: CASSHSDRQSFEDTGELFF. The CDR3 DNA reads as TGTGCCAGCAGCCACTCAGACAGACAGTCCTTTGAGGACACCGGGGAGCTGTTTTTT.

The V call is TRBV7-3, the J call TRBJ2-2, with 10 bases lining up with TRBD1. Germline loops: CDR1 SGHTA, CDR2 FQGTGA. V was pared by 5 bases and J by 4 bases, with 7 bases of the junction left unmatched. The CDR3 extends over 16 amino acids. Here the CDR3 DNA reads TGTGCCAGCAGCCCGACAGGGGGCGCCGGCACCGGGGAGCTGTTTTTT. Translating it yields CASSPTGGAGTGELFF.

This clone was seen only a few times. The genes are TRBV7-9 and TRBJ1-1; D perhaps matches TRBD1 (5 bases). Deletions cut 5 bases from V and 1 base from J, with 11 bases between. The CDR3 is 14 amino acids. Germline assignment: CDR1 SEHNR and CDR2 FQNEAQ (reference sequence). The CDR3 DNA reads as TGTGCCAGCAGCACGGCAACAGGGAACACTGAAGCTTTCTTT. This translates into CASSTATGNTEAFF.